A single sample is the source of the 24 T cell receptor beta chains below, sequenced in a study of tumor and adjacent non-tumor tissue in lung cancer. Three rounds of nested PCR, following a modified ARM-PCR protocol, produced the TCRbeta library. TCRdb analysed the multiplex PCR reads with MiXCR anew, one entry per CDR3 protein. The sample includes approximately 100,000 distinct CDR3 sequences, roughly two thirds of them seen just once. No cell sorting was done before RNA was extracted from the tissue. More than 3 cm separated this lung sample from the edge of the tumor. The sample was distant non-tumor lung tissue. These receptors were collected from a man aged 25-45 years with non-small cell lung cancer.

Regarding this clonotype: A much larger clone differs by one base, so this may be a read error. The chain recombines TRBV28 with TRBJ2-1; D not resolved. Between the trimmed V and J ends, which lost 2 bases and 8 bases, there was a span of 13 bases. Germline V lookup: CDR1 MDHEN, CDR2 SYDVKM. The CDR3 extends over 14 amino acids. CDR3 nucleotide sequence: TGTGCCAGCAGTTTACGTTCGGCGGACGATGAGCAGTTCTTC. Translated: CASSLRSADDEQFF.

V is TRBV11-2 and J is TRBJ2-7; D is tentatively TRBD1 or TRBD2 (5 bases each). Germline lookup yields CDR1 SGHAT and CDR2 FQNNGV. Trimming left V 3 bases short and J 6 bases short, with 15 bases between. This CDR3 has 14 residues. CDR3 loop: CASSLDRGALEQYF. The CDR3 nucleotides read TGTGCCAGCAGCTTGGATCGGGGCGCCCTCGAGCAGTACTTC.

V and J are TRBV29-1 and TRBJ1-1; D gene ambiguous. The CDR3 extends over 14 amino acids. Germline CDR1 and CDR2: SQVTM and ANQGSEA. The CDR3 loop reads CIATPFDPNTEAFF. The CDR3 region has the DNA TGCATCGCGACACCTTTTGATCCGAACACTGAAGCTTTCTTT.

Turning to this clonotype: A junction boundary mismatches the germline segment, possibly from a read error. V usage is TRBV4-1 and J usage is TRBJ2-7, with 10 bases fitting TRBD2. The CDR3 spans 17 residues. In germline, CDR1 is MGHRA, CDR2 YSYEKL. This CDR3 reads CASNQDSAGGPVDEQYF. CDR3 nucleotides: TGCGCCAGCAACCAAGACTCAGCGGGAGGGCCTGTTGACGAGCAGTACTTC.

This clonotype came up once. The junction shows a germline mismatch at one end, possibly a read error. V usage is TRBV11-2 and J usage is TRBJ2-3; the D is unclear. Germline V lookup: CDR1 SGHAT, CDR2 FQNNGV. The CDR3 contains 12 residues. DNA of the CDR3: TGTCCCAGTAGCTTTCCTTTTAATACGCAGTATTTC. Translating gives CPSSFPFNTQYF.

The rearrangement uses TRBV20-1 and TRBJ2-7; 12 nucleotides match TRBD2. The CDR3 covers 13 residues. CDR1 DFQATT and CDR2 SNEGSKA come from the germline V gene (reference sequence). J gave up 2 bases and V 4 bases, and 0 bases lay outside the gene matches. The CDR3 loop reads CSATSGGAYEQYF. The CDR3 DNA is TGCAGTGCTACTAGCGGGGGGGCCTACGAGCAGTACTTC.

For this clonotype: Germline is not matched at one junction end, which may reflect a read error. The CDR3 reads CASSQLLRDYPTDTQYF. CDR3 bases: TGTGCTAGCAGCCAACTCCTCCGGGACTACCCCACAGATACGCAGTATTTT. The V gene is TRBV7-7, the J gene TRBJ2-3; 7 nucleotides line up with TRBD2. CDR1 is SSHAT, CDR2 FNYEAQ, per germline (reference sequence). The CDR3 has 17 amino acids.

The rearrangement joins TRBV12-3 or TRBV12-4 to TRBJ2-7; D gene unclear. The CDR3 consists of 12 residues. The DNA for the CDR3 is TGTGAAAGCAGAGATGACACCTACGAGCAGTACTTC. Protein product: CESRDDTYEQYF.

For this clonotype: Possible read error: a much larger clone is one base away. This CDR3 is CAISSGGETDTQYF. Written as DNA, the CDR3 is TGTGCCATCAGTTCGGGGGGCGAGACAGATACGCAGTATTTT. The chain combines TRBV10-3 with TRBJ2-3, with D possibly being TRBD2 (7 bases). Germline values: CDR1 ENHRY, CDR2 SYGVKD. Between the trimmed V and J ends, which lost 5 bases and 3 bases, there was a span of 12 bases. The CDR3 is 14 amino acids.

As concerns this clonotype: One junction end disagrees with the germline gene, perhaps due to a read error. The chain carries TRBV5-1 and TRBJ2-1, with 7 bases that match TRBD1. The CDR3 extends over 16 amino acids. CDR1 and CDR2 (germline): SGHRS, YFSETQ. CDR3 nucleotides: TGCGCCAGCAGCCCGGGTCGATCGGTAGGGGGCAATGAGCGGTTCTTC. Residues: CASSPGRSVGGNERFF.

As concerns this clonotype: One end of the junction fails to match germline, which may point to a read error. The J gene is TRBJ2-2, the V gene TRBV20-1; tentatively, D is TRBD1 (5 bases). The CDR3 consists of 16 residues. Germline CDR1 DFQATT, CDR2 SNEGSKA (reference sequence). CDR3 in amino acids: CIARDLSVEDTEELFF. CDR3 DNA sequence: TGCATTGCTAGAGACCTCTCCGTAGAGGACACCGAGGAGCTGTTTTTT.

This clonotype occurred many times. The chain joins TRBV4-1 to TRBJ2-7; tentatively, D is TRBD1 (6 bases). Germline CDR1 reads MGHRA; CDR2 reads YSYEKL. The CDR3 is 14 residues long. With 4 bases removed from V and 2 bases from J, the gap between germline ends came to 12 bases. CDR3 sequence: CASSLDRFAYEQYF. The CDR3 region has the DNA TGCGCCAGCAGCCTAGACAGGTTCGCCTACGAGCAGTACTTC.

Judged by abundance, this clonotype is medium-sized. J is TRBJ2-2 and V is TRBV11-2; TRBD2 matches at 11 bases. Losses at the gene ends were 5 bases for V and 7 bases for J; bases not matched to a gene: 3. This CDR3 is 14 amino acids long. CDR1 and CDR2 from the germline V gene are SGHAT and FQNNGV. CDR3 nucleotide sequence: TGTGCCAGCAGCGTTAGCGGGGGGGTCGGGGAGCTGTTTTTT. The encoded protein is CASSVSGGVGELFF.

This clonotype has just a few counts. One junction end does not reproduce the germline sequence, and a read error may be involved. The rearrangement links TRBV6-6 to TRBJ2-6; D is perhaps TRBD1 (5 bases). There are 18 residues in the CDR3. CDR1 MNHNY and CDR2 SVGAGI come from the germline V gene (reference sequence). CDR3 protein: CARSYPRSGTSGANVMTF. The CDR3 nucleotides read TGTGCCAGAAGTTACCCGAGGAGTGGAACCTCTGGGGCCAACGTCATGACTTTC.

Only a few counts were recorded for this clonotype. The CDR3 DNA follows: TGCAGTGCTATCGCTCCGGGACGGCAATTTAATAGCAATCAGCCCCAGCATTTT. Translating gives CSAIAPGRQFNSNQPQHF. The chain employs TRBV20-1 and TRBJ1-5; tentatively, D is TRBD1 (5 bases). The ends were cut back, 4 bases at V and 0 bases at J, with 22 bases in the middle. Germline V gene lookup returns CDR1 DFQATT and CDR2 SNEGSKA (reference sequence). The CDR3 loop spans 18 amino acids.

Many counts were recorded for this clonotype. The chain employs TRBV4-2 and TRBJ2-6; perhaps TRBD2 as D (6 bases). Germline values: CDR1 LGHNA, CDR2 YNFKEQ. The CDR3 is 16 amino acids. Trimming pared 1 base from V and 2 bases from J, leaving 9 bases between. CDR3 in DNA: TGTGCCAGCAGCCAAGGTGGCGGGGCTGGGGCCAACGTCCTGACTTTC. Residues: CASSQGGGAGANVLTF.

Concerning this clonotype itself: This clone may be a read error of a much larger clone one base away. The missing conserved phenylalanine or tryptophan at the end of this CDR3 makes a read error likely. The rearrangement joins TRBV20-1 to TRBJ2-7; the D is unclear. The V gene's germline CDR1 is DFQATT and CDR2 SNEGSKA (reference sequence). The CDR3 length is 11 residues. CDR3 DNA: TGCAGCGTCGGACGGTCCTACGAGCAGTACATC. Its translation: CSVGRSYEQYI.

Remarks on this clonotype: This may be a read error: a much more frequent sequence differs by one nucleotide. The chain has TRBV14 and TRBJ2-7, with 7 positions matching TRBD1. Germline CDR1 reads SGHDN; CDR2 reads FVKESK. Trimming removed 2 bases from V and 9 bases from J; junction bases left unmatched: 7. The CDR3 contains 13 residues. The CDR3 DNA reads as TGTGCCAGCAGCCAAAACAGGGGCAACGGGCAGTACTTC. The encoded protein is CASSQNRGNGQYF.

The rearrangement uses TRBV11-3 and TRBJ2-1, with 14 bases lining up with TRBD2. CDR3 length equals 16 residues. J was trimmed by 9 bases and V by 3 bases; bases with no gene match: 7. Looked up from germline, CDR1 is SGHNT and CDR2 is YENEEA. The chain's CDR3 is CASSFPGLAGVFEQFF. The CDR3 DNA reads TGTGCCAGCAGCTTCCCGGGACTAGCGGGAGTATTTGAGCAGTTCTTC.

This clonotype was seen a few times. The gene calls are TRBV5-1 and TRBJ2-6, with a weak D call TRBD1 (6 bases). Trimming pared 4 bases from V and 2 bases from J, leaving 10 bases between. The CDR3 is 15 residues long. Germline V gene sequence: CDR1 SGHRS, CDR2 YFSETQ. In nucleotides, the CDR3 is TGCGCCAGCAGCAACACAGGGACTGGGGCCAACGTCCTGACTTTC. It encodes CASSNTGTGANVLTF.

A remark on this clonotype: This may be a read error: a much more frequent sequence differs by one nucleotide. The chain uses TRBV12-3 or TRBV12-4 and TRBJ1-1; no firm D call. V was pared by 1 base and J by 4 bases, with 10 bases between. This CDR3 comprises 14 residues. This chain's CDR3 is CASSLGGLITEAFF. Here the CDR3 DNA reads TGTGCCAGCAGTTTAGGAGGGCTAATCACTGAAGCTTTCTTT.

Notes on this clonotype: A much larger clone sits a single nucleotide away, making a read error possible. The rearrangement joins TRBV4-1 to TRBJ2-7, with D perhaps TRBD1 or TRBD2 (5 bases each). The germline gives CDR1 MGHRA, CDR2 YSYEKL. The CDR3 length is 17 residues. Here the CDR3 reads CASNQAHGTATSYEQYF. CDR3 coding DNA: TGCGCCAGCAACCAAGCGCACGGGACGGCGACCTCCTACGAGCAGTACTTC.

This clonotype was counted once. This sequence joins TRBV29-1 and TRBJ1-1; 7 bases are a match to TRBD1. Germline lookup yields CDR1 SQVTM and CDR2 ANQGSEA. The CDR3 totals 12 residues. The V gene end was trimmed by 7 bases and the J gene end by 3 bases; junction bases not matched to a gene: 5. The CDR3 reads CSARDRYTEAFF. CDR3 DNA: TGCAGCGCTAGGGACAGATACACTGAAGCTTTCTTT.

Points on this clonotype: A read error may produce the germline difference seen at one junction end. The genes are TRBV11-2 and TRBJ2-1; weak D call: TRBD2 (6 bases). The CDR3 is 16 residues long. Germline V gives CDR1 SGHAT, CDR2 FQNNGV. CDR3 protein: CTSSLYASASYNEQFF. CDR3 nucleotide sequence: TGTACCAGCAGCTTATATGCTAGCGCCTCCTACAATGAACAGTTCTTC.